This T cell receptor (beta chain) was recovered during a study of CD8 T cells in Susac syndrome. The CDR3 sequence is 17 residues long. In germline, CDR1 is SNHLY, CDR2 FYNNEI. Trimming cost V 7 bases and J 6 bases; bases outside gene matches: 10. With random hexamers, roughly 0.45 to 1 ug RNA was reverse transcribed. TCRdb analysed the immunoSEQ multiplex PCR reads with MiXCR anew, one entry per CDR3 protein. The sample shows about 100,000 distinct CDR3 sequences, around 93% of them seen only once. The sample taken for sequencing was CD8+ T cells from PBMCs. The clonotype originates from a human donor in good health. This chain links TRBV2 with TRBJ2-2; 14 nucleotides line up with TRBD2. The CDR3 DNA follows: TGTGCCAGCAATTTGAGACTAGCGGGGGGGACGTCCGGGGAGCTGTTTTTT. Translation gives CASNLRLAGGTSGELFF.